The source of this T cell receptor (beta chain) is a study of cytomegalovirus exposure and HLA in healthy donors. For the study at large: Around 80 million unique TCR sequences came from HLA-typed donors in an early release.

A multiplex PCR was run with 60 Vbeta primers and 13 Jbeta primers. Profiled with immunoSEQ multiplex PCR; TCRdb holds only in-frame clones, not every one. The repertoire holds about 160,000 clones, with 80% to 90% as singletons. The donors (healthy individuals) were bone marrow donors. Whereas donors were nominally healthy upon sampling, unrecorded immune exposures were probable. J was trimmed by 3 bases and V by 3 bases; bases with no gene match: 4. Looked up from germline, CDR1 is SQVTM and CDR2 is ANQGSEA. The CDR3 extends over 15 amino acids. This clone occurred once. Its antigen remains unknown. Regarding the study as a whole: The authors excluded some V segments, including TRBV6-2 and TRBV6-3, as indistinguishable.

This clonotype originated in a woman under 40 in good health and CMV-seropositive. Sequenced input: PBMCs. This chain uses TRBV29-1 with TRBJ2-3, with TRBD1 matching over 12 bases. In DNA, the CDR3 is TGCAGCGTTGATAGGGACAGGGGGCTGACAGATACGCAGTATTTT. Translated, it gives CSVDRDRGLTDTQYF.